These 21 T cell receptor beta chains came from one sample sequenced in a study of patients and donors after allogeneic stem cell transplantation. TCRdb re-called the RT-PCR reads with MiXCR, one entry per CDR3 protein. The sample includes over 400,000 distinct CDR3 sequences, 16% of them seen just once. The material sequenced was blood, either unsorted or a sorted T cell fraction (not recorded which). Receptors were obtained from a human donor who was either an allogeneic HSCT recipient or a stem cell or donor lymphocyte infusion donor (not recorded which). It is not recorded whose cells these are; they may come from a transplant donor.

The rearrangement uses TRBV3-1 and TRBJ2-7; TRBD1 agrees at 11 bases. This CDR3 comprises 15 residues. CDR1 LGHDT and CDR2 YNNKEL come from the germline V gene (reference sequence). V trimming: 3 bases; J trimming: 3 bases; junction bases outside the gene matches: 4. The CDR3 is CASSQIGTGGYEQYF. CDR3 sequence (DNA): TGTGCCAGCAGCCAGATTGGGACAGGGGGCTACGAGCAGTACTTC.

CDR3 sequence reads: CASSYSGTVKTQYF. In nucleotides, the CDR3 is TGTGCCAGCAGTTACTCCGGGACAGTGAAGACCCAGTACTTC. The gene calls are TRBV6-2 or TRBV6-3 and TRBJ2-5; 7 bases line up with TRBD1. Germline CDR1 reads MNHEY; CDR2 reads SVGEGT. With V trimmed by 0 bases and J by 6 bases, 4 bases remained unmatched. This CDR3 contains 14 residues.

This clonotype has a handful of counts. The rearrangement links TRBV28 to TRBJ2-7, with D possibly called TRBD1 or TRBD2 (5 bases each). The V gene's germline CDR1 is MDHEN and CDR2 SYDVKM. Trimming took 2 bases from V and 0 from J, leaving 11 bases between them. The CDR3 totals 15 residues. The CDR3, as DNA: TGTGCCAGCAGTTTACCCCGAGGGGTCTCCTACGAGCAGTACTTC. Its translation is CASSLPRGVSYEQYF.

The genes are TRBV12-3 or TRBV12-4 and TRBJ1-1; D is undetermined. Trimming removed 3 bases from V and 0 bases from J, with 8 bases in between. The CDR3 has 14 amino acids. The CDR3 is CASSLAFMNTEAFF. CDR3 in DNA: TGTGCCAGCAGTTTGGCATTCATGAACACTGAAGCTTTCTTT.

V and J are TRBV6-1 and TRBJ2-5; 8 bases match TRBD2. The length of the CDR3 is 15 residues. The junction had 6 bases not matched to a gene; V was cut back by 3 bases and J by 3 bases. CDR1 is MNHNS, CDR2 SASEGT, per germline. This chain's CDR3 is CASSETSAGKETQYF. The CDR3 region has the DNA TGTGCCAGCAGTGAGACTAGCGCGGGGAAAGAGACCCAGTACTTC.

This rearrangement joins TRBV20-1 to TRBJ2-2; unclear D gene. CDR1 and CDR2 (germline): DFQATT, SNEGSKA (reference sequence). The V end was cut by 2 bases, the J end by 5 bases, with 9 bases between. The CDR3 is 13 residues long. CDR3: CSARFDMTGELFF. The CDR3 DNA follows: TGCAGTGCTAGATTCGATATGACCGGGGAGCTGTTTTTT.

The V and J genes are TRBV4-1 and TRBJ1-5; TRBD1 matches at 7 bases. This CDR3 is built from 15 residues. Per germline, CDR1 MGHRA and CDR2 YSYEKL. The V gene end was trimmed by 4 bases and the J gene end by 4 bases; junction bases not matched to a gene: 7. CDR3 region: CASSLLQGQNQPQHF. In DNA, the CDR3 is TGCGCCAGCAGCCTTCTACAGGGGCAAAATCAGCCCCAGCATTTT.

V is TRBV5-1 and J is TRBJ2-5, with 7 positions matching TRBD2. The germline CDR1 and CDR2 sequences are SGHRS and YFSETQ. V was clipped by 2 bases and J by 0 bases; unmatched bases: 4. CDR3 length: 15 amino acids. For the CDR3, the DNA is TGCGCCAGCAGCTTCGGAGCGGGGAACCAAGAGACCCAGTACTTC. Translating it yields CASSFGAGNQETQYF.

This chain links TRBV24-1 with TRBJ2-2; D not certain. This CDR3 has 14 residues. V lost 6 bases to trimming and J lost 0 bases, with 7 bases between them. Germline V gene sequence: CDR1 KGHDR, CDR2 SFDVKD. The DNA for the CDR3 is TGTGCCACCAGTTACGGACCGAACACCGGGGAGCTGTTTTTT. Its translation: CATSYGPNTGELFF.

The chain recombines TRBV29-1 with TRBJ2-2; 7 positions match TRBD2. Germline lookup yields CDR1 SQVTM and CDR2 ANQGSEA. The CDR3 loop spans 14 amino acids. Germline trimming cut 4 bases from V and 1 base from J; bases unmatched to any gene: 3. The DNA of the CDR3 is TGCAGCGTTGTGGTAGCGGGGAACACCGGGGAGCTGTTTTTT. It specifies CSVVVAGNTGELFF.

This clonotype appeared a few times. This chain connects TRBV7-9 to TRBJ2-1; D possibly corresponds to TRBD1 (6 bases). CDR1 is SEHNR and CDR2 is FQNEAQ in the germline V gene (reference sequence). This CDR3 is 16 amino acids long. Trimming took off 5 bases at V and 0 bases at J, with 14 bases between the two ends. In DNA form, the CDR3 reads TGTGCCAGCAGCCCGACGGGACACAGCTCCTACAATGAGCAGTTCTTC. It encodes CASSPTGHSSYNEQFF.

This clonotype has just a few counts. The chain combines TRBV20-1 with TRBJ1-1; a possible D gene is TRBD1 (6 bases). Trimming removed 0 bases at V and 1 base at J, with 18 bases between. Germline V gives CDR1 DFQATT, CDR2 SNEGSKA (reference sequence). This CDR3 comprises 17 residues. The DNA of the CDR3 is TGCAGTGCTAGAGATCTGCGGTCGGGGGGCCCGAACACTGAAGCTTTCTTT. Translating gives CSARDLRSGGPNTEAFF.

At least ten counts were recorded for this clonotype. The J gene is TRBJ2-2, the V gene TRBV7-9; D perhaps matches TRBD2 (5 bases). Per germline, CDR1 SEHNR and CDR2 FQNEAQ (reference sequence). Trimming shortened V by 0 bases and J by 1 base, and 12 bases separated the two germline ends. This CDR3 region has 17 residues. The CDR3 loop is CASSLALAHLNTGELFF. CDR3 bases: TGTGCCAGCAGCTTAGCCCTAGCCCACCTGAACACCGGGGAGCTGTTTTTT.

This clonotype was seen a few times. This rearrangement joins TRBV30 to TRBJ1-1; D unclear. Germline CDR1 reads GTSNPN; CDR2 reads SVGIG (reference sequence). Trimming removed 2 bases at V and 3 bases at J, with 13 bases between. The CDR3 runs to 14 residues. The CDR3 protein is CAWSLWGLHTEAFF. CDR3 bases: TGTGCCTGGAGTTTATGGGGTTTGCACACTGAAGCTTTCTTT.

The chain recombines TRBV5-6 with TRBJ2-7; TRBD1 aligns across 11 bases. Germline V gene sequence: CDR1 SGHDT, CDR2 YYEEEE. V trimming: 4 bases; J trimming: 3 bases; junction bases outside the gene matches: 9. This CDR3 has 16 amino acids. The CDR3 here is CASSTRRTGGVYEQYF. The CDR3 DNA reads TGTGCCAGCAGCACTCGTAGGACAGGGGGCGTCTACGAGCAGTACTTC.

This clonotype was observed a handful of times. This rearrangement joins TRBV18 to TRBJ1-5; no reliable D call. The germline V and J ends were trimmed by 2 bases and 4 bases, with 18 bases remaining between them. Looked up from germline, CDR1 is KGHSH and CDR2 is LQKENI. There are 17 residues in the CDR3. This CDR3 reads CASSPGLGDTVNQPQHF. CDR3 sequence (DNA): TGTGCCAGCTCACCAGGTTTGGGAGACACTGTAAATCAGCCCCAGCATTTT.

This clonotype was observed a handful of times. The chain recombines TRBV4-1 with TRBJ2-3, with D unclear. The CDR3 is made up of 14 amino acids. V was cut by 0 bases and J by 5 bases, with 9 bases left in between. In germline, CDR1 is MGHRA, CDR2 YSYEKL. CDR3: CASSQEISGDTQYF. CDR3 sequence (DNA): TGCGCCAGCAGCCAAGAGATTTCGGGAGATACGCAGTATTTT.

A few counts support this clonotype. This chain joins TRBV3-1 and TRBJ2-2; D may match TRBD1 or TRBD2 (5 bases each). Germline V gives CDR1 LGHDT, CDR2 YNNKEL (reference sequence). CDR3 length: 15 amino acids. Trimming removed 4 bases at V and 9 bases at J, with 18 bases between. The CDR3 DNA is TGTGCCAGCAGCCTTAACCCCGGGACGGGTAGGGAGCTGTTTTTT. It is translated as CASSLNPGTGRELFF.

In this sample, this clonotype turned up a few times. The chain uses TRBV15 and TRBJ2-7; TRBD1 aligns across 7 bases. Trimming took 1 base from V and 2 from J; bases not matched to a gene: 5. The CDR3 contains 15 residues. From germline, CDR1 is LNHNV and CDR2 YYDKDF (reference sequence). The CDR3, as DNA: TGTGCCACCAGCAGAGCGACAGGGATGGCCTACGAGCAGTACTTC. Residues: CATSRATGMAYEQYF.

This clonotype has ten or more counts. The chain carries TRBV29-1 and TRBJ2-2; the D is unclear. Between the trimmed V and J ends, which lost 5 bases and 5 bases, there was a span of 9 bases. The CDR3 covers 12 residues. The germline V gene has CDR1 SQVTM and CDR2 ANQGSEA. For the CDR3, the DNA is TGCAGCGTTAAAGGTGGGACCGGGGAGCTGTTTTTT. Translated: CSVKGGTGELFF.

The chain links TRBV20-1 to TRBJ2-5; 7 bases align to TRBD1. The germline CDR1 and CDR2 sequences are DFQATT and SNEGSKA (reference sequence). The CDR3 is 13 residues long. Trimming removed 6 bases from V and 5 bases from J; junction bases left unmatched: 9. The CDR3 reads CSATEVRGETQYF. CDR3 nucleotides: TGCAGTGCGACGGAGGTCAGGGGGGAGACCCAGTACTTC.